The 29 T cell receptor beta chains below all came from one sample that was sequenced in a study of identical twins. A single record per CDR3 protein comes from TCRdb applying MiXCR to the 5' RACE reads. The sample comprises approximately 1.8 million distinct CDR3 sequences, around 33% of which are singletons, and about 0.25% rests with the top ten. Sequencing was carried out using cord blood. The receptors derive from a newborn girl in good health.

The sample holds a few counts of this clonotype. V gene TRBV6-1 combines with J gene TRBJ2-3; D remains unclear. V was pared by 4 bases and J by 4 bases, with 6 bases between. The CDR3 loop spans 12 amino acids. The V gene's germline CDR1 is MNHNS and CDR2 SASEGT. CDR3 region: CASSAQSDTQYF. In DNA form, the CDR3 reads TGTGCCAGCAGTGCCCAGTCAGATACGCAGTATTTT.

The chain recombines TRBV25-1 with TRBJ2-1; 7 bases align to TRBD2. The CDR3 is 16 residues long. Germline-derived CDR1 and CDR2 are MGHDK and SYGVNS. Trimming cost V 3 bases and J 2 bases; bases outside gene matches: 7. The chain's CDR3 is CASSDKRGSPYNEQFF. In DNA, the CDR3 is TGTGCCAGCAGTGATAAACGCGGGAGTCCCTACAATGAGCAGTTCTTC.

This clonotype was observed a few times. The chain carries TRBV29-1 and TRBJ1-5; tentative D call: TRBD1 (5 bases). The CDR3 covers 14 residues. The germline gives CDR1 SQVTM, CDR2 ANQGSEA. V was cut by 6 bases and J by 8 bases, with 20 bases left in between. For the CDR3, the DNA is TGCAGCGTCCTGCTGGACGGGGCCAGGGAGCCCCAGCATTTT. Encoded protein: CSVLLDGAREPQHF. Drawing the rest from reference TRBV29-1 and TRBJ1-5, the complete variable domain is SAVISQKPSRDICQRGTSLTIQCQVDSQVTMMFWYRQQPGQSLTLIATANQGSEATYESGFVIDKFPISRPNLTFSTLTVSNMSPEDSSIYLCSVLLDGAREPQHFGDGTRLSIL.

The chain links TRBV2 to TRBJ2-1, with no clear D. The germline CDR1 and CDR2 sequences are SNHLY and FYNNEI. CDR3 size: 16 residues. Trimming took off 0 bases at V and 0 bases at J, with 9 bases between the two ends. DNA of the CDR3: TGTGCCAGCAGTGAAGCGGTAGCAAGCTCCTACAATGAGCAGTTCTTC. Translation gives CASSEAVASSYNEQFF.

This clonotype came up a few times. The chain recombines TRBV18 with TRBJ2-1; 7 nucleotides match TRBD2. Looked up from germline, CDR1 is KGHSH and CDR2 is LQKENI. The CDR3 extends over 14 amino acids. J lost 7 bases, V lost 2 bases, and 5 bases had no gene match. The CDR3 region is CASSPEISGNEQFF. DNA for the CDR3: TGTGCCAGCTCACCAGAGATTAGCGGGAATGAGCAGTTCTTC.

This clonotype was seen more than once but under ten times. In nucleotides, the CDR3 is TGTGCCACCAGTGATAGGGGGAGACCGGGGGGATCAGATACGCAGTATTTT. Its translation: CATSDRGRPGGSDTQYF. The rearrangement links TRBV24-1 to TRBJ2-3; TRBD2 is a possible D gene (7 bases). The germline V and J ends were trimmed by 3 bases and 4 bases, with 19 bases remaining between them. Germline V gene sequence: CDR1 KGHDR, CDR2 SFDVKD. The CDR3 extends over 17 amino acids.

A word on this clonotype: This sequence may be a read error, since a much larger clone differs from it by one base. The rearrangement uses TRBV2 and TRBJ2-5, with a weak D call TRBD2 (5 bases). Germline V gene lookup returns CDR1 SNHLY and CDR2 FYNNEI. Between the trimmed V and J ends, which lost 5 bases and 2 bases, there was a span of 15 bases. CDR3 length: 15 residues. CDR3 amino acids: CASSSPGTIQETQYF. For the CDR3, the DNA is TGTGCCAGCAGTTCGCCGGGAACTATACAAGAGACCCAGTACTTC.

This clonotype occurred many times. The rearrangement joins TRBV7-2 to TRBJ1-2; D might be TRBD1 (5 bases). CDR1 and CDR2 (germline): SGHTA, FQGNSA. Trimming stripped 8 bases from V and 0 bases from J, with 16 bases between. The CDR3 consists of 15 residues. CDR3: CASVQGVLPNYGYTF. DNA of the CDR3: TGTGCCAGCGTTCAGGGCGTACTCCCTAACTATGGCTACACCTTC.

This clonotype came up a few times. The chain has TRBV7-8 and TRBJ2-6, with 7 bases lining up with TRBD1. J was trimmed by 0 bases and V by 5 bases; bases with no gene match: 7. CDR3 length: 17 residues. Germline loops: CDR1 SGHVS, CDR2 FQNEAQ. CDR3 in DNA: TGTGCCAGCAGCCGAACGGCAGGGGGCTCTGGGGCCAACGTCCTGACTTTC. Protein sequence: CASSRTAGGSGANVLTF.

Only a few counts were recorded for this clonotype. The chain links TRBV18 to TRBJ2-1, with 12 bases lining up with TRBD2. The CDR3 is made up of 17 amino acids. J gave up 7 bases and V 3 bases, and 10 bases lay outside the gene matches. CDR1 is KGHSH, CDR2 LQKENI, per germline. The CDR3 sequence: CASSPPRTSGNFNEQFF. The CDR3 DNA follows: TGTGCCAGCTCACCGCCCCGGACTAGCGGGAATTTTAATGAGCAGTTCTTC.

The chain combines TRBV12-3 or TRBV12-4 with TRBJ2-4; TRBD1 aligns across 11 bases. V was pared by 3 bases and J by 9 bases, with 1 base of the junction left unmatched. This CDR3 is 13 amino acids long. DNA for the CDR3: TGTGCCAGCAGTTTTGGACAGGGGGCCATTCAGTACTTC. Translation: CASSFGQGAIQYF.

The chain carries TRBV7-2 and TRBJ2-3, with no clear D. Between the trimmed V and J ends, which lost 3 bases and 14 bases, there was a span of 15 bases. Germline assignment: CDR1 SGHTA and CDR2 FQGNSA. There are 12 residues in the CDR3. The CDR3, as DNA: TGTGCCAGCAGCTTCGAACGCACTAATCGGTATTTT. Translating it yields CASSFERTNRYF.

The chain joins TRBV7-2 to TRBJ2-3, with 10 bases fitting TRBD2. Germline lookup yields CDR1 SGHTA and CDR2 FQGNSA. The CDR3 length is 16 residues. With V trimmed by 1 base and J by 4 bases, 5 bases remained unmatched. CDR3 in amino acids: CASSLVGTSVPDTQYF. The CDR3 bases are TGTGCCAGCAGCTTAGTTGGGACTAGCGTCCCAGATACGCAGTATTTT.

This clonotype appeared a few times. This rearrangement joins TRBV7-8 to TRBJ2-1, with 12 bases identical to TRBD2. Germline values: CDR1 SGHVS, CDR2 FQNEAQ. Trimming at V came to 5 bases and at J to 5 bases, leaving 7 bases not matched to a gene. The CDR3 extends over 16 amino acids. The CDR3 sequence is CASSQRTSGINNEQFF. In DNA form, the CDR3 reads TGTGCCAGCAGCCAACGGACTAGCGGGATAAACAATGAGCAGTTCTTC.

This clonotype was counted only a few times. The J gene is TRBJ1-5, the V gene TRBV7-8; D gene unclear. This CDR3 region has 16 residues. The germline V gene has CDR1 SGHVS and CDR2 FQNEAQ. V lost 3 bases and J 3 bases, leaving 15 bases between the germline ends. The CDR3 loop reads CASSFRHRGDNQPQHF. The CDR3 nucleotides are TGTGCCAGCAGCTTCAGGCATCGGGGTGACAATCAGCCCCAGCATTTT.

This clonotype was recorded a few times. This chain links TRBV7-9 with TRBJ1-1; 7 bases match TRBD1. Trimming removed 8 bases from V and 1 base from J; junction bases left unmatched: 1. Per germline, CDR1 SEHNR and CDR2 FQNEAQ (reference sequence). The CDR3 consists of 12 residues. The CDR3 is CASDRANTEAFF. The DNA of the CDR3 is TGTGCCAGCGACAGGGCGAACACTGAAGCTTTCTTT.

The V gene is TRBV27, the J gene TRBJ1-5; 8 bases are shared with TRBD1. CDR1 and CDR2 (germline): MNHEY, SMNVEV (reference sequence). The length of the CDR3 is 14 residues. V lost 5 bases, J lost 7 bases, and 7 bases stayed unmatched. The CDR3 loop reads CASSLNRGGQPQHF. The CDR3 region has the DNA TGTGCCAGCAGTCTAAACAGGGGGGGGCAGCCCCAGCATTTT.

This chain joins TRBV11-2 and TRBJ2-6, with a possible D match to TRBD2 (6 bases). The CDR3 is 16 residues long. V lost 3 bases and J 0 bases, leaving 9 bases between the germline ends. Germline V gene lookup returns CDR1 SGHAT and CDR2 FQNNGV. The CDR3 loop is CASSLGTPSGANVLTF. The CDR3 nucleotides are TGTGCCAGCAGCTTGGGGACTCCCTCTGGGGCCAACGTCCTGACTTTC.

This clonotype has a handful of counts. The chain carries TRBV28 and TRBJ2-7; 11 bases fit TRBD1. After removal of 4 bases from V and 2 bases from J, the junction contained 4 bases not matched to a gene. The length of the CDR3 is 15 residues. The germline V gene encodes CDR1 MDHEN and CDR2 SYDVKM. The CDR3 DNA is TGTGCCAGCAGTTCGGGACAGGGGGTCCCCTACGAGCAGTACTTC. Its translation is CASSSGQGVPYEQYF.

In its sample, this clonotype was seen once. The V gene is TRBV7-9, the J gene TRBJ1-6; tentative D call: TRBD1 (6 bases). Trimming shortened V by 5 bases and J by 0 bases, and 11 bases separated the two germline ends. The germline CDR1 and CDR2 sequences are SEHNR and FQNEAQ (reference sequence). This CDR3 comprises 16 residues. DNA for the CDR3: TGTGCCAGCAGCCCGGCGGACAGCTCCTATAATTCACCCCTCCACTTT. Encoded protein: CASSPADSSYNSPLHF.

This clonotype was seen a few times. This chain connects TRBV28 to TRBJ2-7; a weak D match, TRBD2 (6 bases). Germline V gives CDR1 MDHEN, CDR2 SYDVKM. The CDR3 contains 16 residues. With 2 bases removed from V and 3 bases from J, the gap between germline ends came to 17 bases. For the CDR3, the DNA is TGTGCCAGCAGTTTAGGTACCGTTTTGGGGGGCTACGAGCAGTACTTC. The encoded protein is CASSLGTVLGGYEQYF.

This clonotype was counted only a few times. This chain uses TRBV3-1 with TRBJ1-2, with a tentative D call TRBD1 (6 bases). The germline V gene has CDR1 LGHDT and CDR2 YNNKEL (reference sequence). The CDR3 is 14 amino acids. Trimming stripped 4 bases from V and 5 bases from J, with 14 bases between. CDR3 residues: CASSLSEGGYGYTF. The CDR3 DNA reads as TGTGCCAGCAGCCTCAGCGAGGGGGGATATGGCTACACCTTC.

CDR3 protein: CASSQWTGNSPLHF. The CDR3 DNA reads TGCGCCAGCAGCCAGTGGACAGGGAATTCACCCCTCCACTTT. The chain combines TRBV4-1 with TRBJ1-6; 8 bases line up with TRBD1. Germline V CDR1 and CDR2: MGHRA, YSYEKL. The CDR3 loop spans 14 amino acids. Germline trimming cut 3 bases from V and 7 bases from J; bases unmatched to any gene: 2.

J is TRBJ2-3 and V is TRBV25-1; 8 nucleotides line up with TRBD2. Germline V gene lookup returns CDR1 MGHDK and CDR2 SYGVNS. This CDR3 contains 15 residues. V dropped 5 bases and J dropped 5; count of bases not matched to a gene: 9. The CDR3 reads CASSTFGTRGDTQYF. CDR3 sequence (DNA): TGTGCCAGCAGTACCTTCGGGACTAGAGGAGATACGCAGTATTTT.

This clonotype was seen only a few times. The V gene is TRBV20-1, the J gene TRBJ1-2, with 7 bases aligning to TRBD1. J lost 4 bases, V lost 5 bases, and 10 bases had no gene match. The germline gives CDR1 DFQATT, CDR2 SNEGSKA (reference sequence). The CDR3 has 14 residues. CDR3 sequence reads: CSAPRPTGFYGYTF. The CDR3 DNA follows: TGCAGTGCTCCCCGACCGACAGGGTTCTATGGCTACACCTTC.

This clonotype was seen a handful of times. V is TRBV9 and J is TRBJ2-3, with D possibly matching TRBD2 (5 bases). V dropped 0 bases and J dropped 4 bases, with 9 bases sitting between them. Germline CDR1 is SGDLS and CDR2 is YYNGEE. The CDR3 runs 14 residues. CDR3 nucleotides: TGTGCCAGCAGCGTAGTCCTAGCCGCAGATACGCAGTATTTT. Its translation is CASSVVLAADTQYF.

This sequence joins TRBV28 and TRBJ1-6, with TRBD1 as a possible D gene (5 bases). Germline V gives CDR1 MDHEN, CDR2 SYDVKM. V lost 3 bases, J lost 8 bases, and 11 bases lay in between. The length of the CDR3 is 14 residues. The CDR3, as DNA: TGTGCCAGCAGTTTGGGGGGGGAATATTCACCCCTCCACTTT. This sequence encodes CASSLGGEYSPLHF.

In this sample, this clonotype turned up many times. The V call is TRBV27, the J call TRBJ2-1; 11 nucleotides align to TRBD2. Germline CDR1 MNHEY, CDR2 SMNVEV (reference sequence). This CDR3 has 14 amino acids. The J segment lost 0 bases and the V segment lost 8 bases, leaving 0 bases of the junction unmatched. The CDR3 reads CASGLAGSYNEQFF. The CDR3 DNA reads TGTGCCAGCGGACTAGCGGGCTCCTACAATGAGCAGTTCTTC.

The CDR3 coding sequence is TGCGCCAGCAGCTTGGGGACTAGCGTATCTCTCCAGTACTTC. Translated: CASSLGTSVSLQYF. The V gene is TRBV5-1, the J gene TRBJ2-5; the match to TRBD2 covers 9 bases. The junction had 7 bases not matched to a gene; V was cut back by 0 bases and J by 10 bases. The CDR3 contains 14 residues. Germline CDR1 SGHRS, CDR2 YFSETQ. The full variable domain, with the rest looked up from reference TRBV5-1 and TRBJ2-5, is KAGVTQTPRYLIKTRGQQVTLSCSPISGHRSVSWYQQTPGQGLQFLFEYFSETQRNKGNFPGRFSGRQFSNSRSEMNVSTLELGDSALYLCASSLGTSVSLQYFGPGTRLLVL.